The clone carrying this TCR beta chain was seen a handful of times. TCRdb re-called the PCR reads with MiXCR, one entry per CDR3 protein. The sample includes about 640,000 distinct CDR3 sequences, 20% seen only once; the top ten take about 0.9%. The data are from a study of molecular identifiers for immune sequencing clone quantification. Naive CD8 libraries came from around 18,000 to 910,000 sorted cells with 10%, 30% or 50% RNA. The CDR3 is made up of 15 amino acids. The V end lost 2 bases, the J end lost 7 bases, and 15 bases lay between the germline ends. The germline V gene has CDR1 SGHTA and CDR2 FQGTGA.

The sequence was collected from a human donor in good health. Some libraries in this study had Jurkat cell RNA spiked in. The chain combines TRBV7-3 with TRBJ2-1, with D tentatively TRBD2 (6 bases). The sequencing input was naive CD8+ T cells from blood, with Jurkat cell RNA spiked in. Subset of the sample: FACS-sorted CD8+CD4-CCR7+CD45RA+ naive T cells. This CDR3 is CASSLWSGSGNEQFF. The CDR3 nucleotides are TGTGCCAGCAGCTTATGGTCCGGGAGCGGTAATGAGCAGTTCTTC.